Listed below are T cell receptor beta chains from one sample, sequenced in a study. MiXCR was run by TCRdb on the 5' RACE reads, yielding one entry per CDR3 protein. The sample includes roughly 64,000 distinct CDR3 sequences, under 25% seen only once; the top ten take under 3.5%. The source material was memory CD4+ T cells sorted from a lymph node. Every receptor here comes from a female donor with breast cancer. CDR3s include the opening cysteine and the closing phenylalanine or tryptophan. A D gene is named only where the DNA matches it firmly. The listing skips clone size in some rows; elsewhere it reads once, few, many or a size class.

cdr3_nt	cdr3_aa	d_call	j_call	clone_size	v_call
TGTGCCAGCAGTGACCGGGTGTGGGATTCACCCCTCCACTTT	CASSDRVWDSPLHF	NA	TRBJ1-6	many	TRBV6-1
TGTGCCAGCAGTTCTTTGGCTAGCGGGAGCTATGAGCAGTTCTTC	CASSSLASGSYEQFF	TRBD2	TRBJ2-1	NA	TRBV12-3/TRBV12-4
TGCGCCAGCAGCTTGGAGGGACAGCTCTATGGCTACACCTTC	CASSLEGQLYGYTF	TRBD1	TRBJ1-2	NA	TRBV5-1
TGCAGTGCTAGTTCCGGACCCTACGAGCAGTACTTC	CSASSGPYEQYF	NA	TRBJ2-7	many	TRBV20-1
TGTGCCAGCAGCGTAGATAACTACGGGGGAGCGCAGAACAATGAGCAGTCCTTC	CASSVDNYGGAQNNEQSF	NA	TRBJ2-1	NA	TRBV9
TGCAGTGCTAAGGACAGGGGCGTTAGCTCCTACAATGAGCAGTTCTTC	CSAKDRGVSSYNEQFF	TRBD1	TRBJ2-1	many	TRBV20-1
TGTGCCAGCAGCTTGGACAGGGTCGCTGGCTACACCTTC	CASSLDRVAGYTF	NA	TRBJ1-2	few	TRBV5-6
TGTGCCAGCAGCGAGAGCGGGAGGGCCACCGGGGAGCTGTTTTTT	CASSESGRATGELFF	TRBD2	TRBJ2-2	few	TRBV9
TGCGCCAGCAGCTCCCTGGGCAGCACAGATACGCAGTATTTT	CASSSLGSTDTQYF	NA	TRBJ2-3	NA	TRBV5-1
TGTGCCAGCATATGGTCCATGAACACTGAAGCTTTCTTT	CASIWSMNTEAFF	NA	TRBJ1-1	few	TRBV21-1
TGTGCCAGCAGTGAAAGAACAGGGGGACACAATGAGCAGTTCTTC	CASSERTGGHNEQFF	TRBD1	TRBJ2-1	few	TRBV6-1
TGTGCCAGCAGCCGGACAGGAGGTTACAATGAGCAGTTCTTC	CASSRTGGYNEQFF	TRBD1	TRBJ2-1	NA	TRBV6-2/TRBV6-3
TGTGCCAGCAGTAAAGGGGACCCCAATAAGAATTCACCCCTCCACTTT	CASSKGDPNKNSPLHF	NA	TRBJ1-6	NA	TRBV6-5
TGTGCCAGCAGGGAGAGGGACTATGGCTACACCTTC	CASRERDYGYTF	NA	TRBJ1-2	many	TRBV6-5
TGTGCCAGCAGCTTAGCGCCGCGGGACAGCTATGGCTACACCTTC	CASSLAPRDSYGYTF	TRBD1	TRBJ1-2	few	TRBV7-8
TGTGCCAGCAGTCTCTATAACCTCAAGAGCGGAACCTACAATGAGCAGTTCTTC	CASSLYNLKSGTYNEQFF	NA	TRBJ2-1	NA	TRBV27
TGTGCCAGCAGCTTAACTAGCTCGAGTGGCGGGGAGCTGTTTTTT	CASSLTSSSGGELFF	NA	TRBJ2-2	NA	TRBV7-3
TGTGCCAGCAGCTCGTACTGGGGCAATGAAAAACTGTTTTTT	CASSSYWGNEKLFF	NA	TRBJ1-4	NA	TRBV13
TGCAGCGCTGACGGGTACCAAGAGACCCAGTACTTC	CSADGYQETQYF	NA	TRBJ2-5	many	TRBV29-1
TGCAGTGCTAGAGTTCCTCTAGCGGGAGTCTACAATGAGCAGTTCTTC	CSARVPLAGVYNEQFF	TRBD2	TRBJ2-1	few	TRBV20-1
TGTGCCAGCAGTCGGACTAGCGGGAGACGAAGCACAGATACGCAGTATTTT	CASSRTSGRRSTDTQYF	TRBD2	TRBJ2-3	few	TRBV7-2
TGCAGTGCTAGAGACCTTATAGGGTTCGCTGAAGCTTTCTTT	CSARDLIGFAEAFF	NA	TRBJ1-1	many	TRBV20-1
TGTGCCAGCAGCCCGGGACGGGGGTTAGGTGAGCAGTTCTTC	CASSPGRGLGEQFF	NA	TRBJ2-1	few	TRBV7-2
TGTGCCAGCAGTTACCGAAACAGGGAGGACTATGGCTACACCTTC	CASSYRNREDYGYTF	NA	TRBJ1-2	few	TRBV6-5
TGCAGCGCGGACCGGGGTGGGCAGTATTTT	CSADRGGQYF	NA	TRBJ2-3	few	TRBV29-1
TGTGCCACCAGTGACAAAACAGGCAAAGCTTTCTTT	CATSDKTGKAFF	NA	TRBJ1-1	few	TRBV24-1
TGCAGTGCTAGAAGAGGACAGGGGGCCAACGAGCAGTACTTC	CSARRGQGANEQYF	TRBD1	TRBJ2-7	few	TRBV20-1
TGCAGTGCTAAACATTTAGCGGGAGCCACAGGCAATGAGCAGTTCTTC	CSAKHLAGATGNEQFF	TRBD2	TRBJ2-1	NA	TRBV20-1
TGTGCCAGCAGCGGTAGACCGACCACTGAAGCTTTCTTT	CASSGRPTTEAFF	NA	TRBJ1-1	NA	TRBV5-5
TGTGCCAGCAGTTACAGTAGGAGGACGGGGAAACTGTTTTTT	CASSYSRRTGKLFF	NA	TRBJ1-4	many	TRBV6-5
TGTGCCATCAGTACCGGGACGGTCCCCGATACGCAGTATTTT	CAISTGTVPDTQYF	NA	TRBJ2-3	few	TRBV10-3
TGTGCCAGCAGCGTACCGGGACTAGCGGGTTCCTCTGGGGCCAACGTCCTGACTTTC	CASSVPGLAGSSGANVLTF	TRBD2	TRBJ2-6	few	TRBV7-2
TGTGTCCGCGGCGGTGCGAAGCCCCAGCATTTT	CVRGGAKPQHF	NA	TRBJ1-5	NA	TRBV24-1
TGTGCCAGCAGCTTAGTGCCAGGGGAAGGGCAGCCCCAGCATTTT	CASSLVPGEGQPQHF	NA	TRBJ1-5	few	TRBV7-2
TGCAGCGTCAACCGGGGCCAAGAGACCCAGTACTTC	CSVNRGQETQYF	NA	TRBJ2-5	few	TRBV29-1
TGTGCCAGCAGCTTTTCAGCTAACTATGGCTACACCTTC	CASSFSANYGYTF	NA	TRBJ1-2	NA	TRBV5-6
TGTGCCAGCGGGAGGATTAGCGGAAACACCGGGGAGCTGTTTTTT	CASGRISGNTGELFF	NA	TRBJ2-2	NA	TRBV9
TGTGCCAGCTCACTACAGCCCGGTGGCTACACCTTC	CASSLQPGGYTF	NA	TRBJ1-2	few	TRBV18
TGTGCCAGCAGCCCTACGATCTTTCCCTGGGACAATGAGCAGTTCTTC	CASSPTIFPWDNEQFF	NA	TRBJ2-1	few	TRBV9
TGTGCCAGCGGCGGACAGGCGAACACTGAAGCTTTCTTT	CASGGQANTEAFF	TRBD1	TRBJ1-1	NA	TRBV3-1
TGTGCCAGCAGCTTACAGGCAGGAGATACCTACGAGCAGTACTTC	CASSLQAGDTYEQYF	NA	TRBJ2-7	NA	TRBV7-2
TGTGCCAGCAGTCCCGGACAGGTCTCTGGAAACACCATATATTTT	CASSPGQVSGNTIYF	TRBD1	TRBJ1-3	NA	TRBV7-2
TGCGCTAGCAGTCCCAGCGGGGGATCAGAGACCCAGTACTTC	CASSPSGGSETQYF	TRBD2	TRBJ2-5	NA	TRBV5-1
TGTGCCAGCAGCCAAGAACGCTTCTCTAGCACAGATACGCAGTATTTT	CASSQERFSSTDTQYF	NA	TRBJ2-3	NA	TRBV3-1
TGCGCCAGCACCGGTTCCGGAAACACCATATATTTT	CASTGSGNTIYF	NA	TRBJ1-3	NA	TRBV5-1
TGTGCCAGCAGTTATAGCGGGAGGGCCAACAATGAGCAGTTCTTC	CASSYSGRANNEQFF	TRBD2	TRBJ2-1	few	TRBV11-2
TGTGCCAGCACGGACAGCTCAAATTCACCCCTCCACTTT	CASTDSSNSPLHF	NA	TRBJ1-6	few	TRBV6-6
TGTGCCAGCAGCTCCGGACGGGACTCTGGAAACACCATATATTTT	CASSSGRDSGNTIYF	NA	TRBJ1-3	NA	TRBV12-1
TGTGCCGGTGGACCCGGGGGTTTGGTGACCGGGGAGCTGTTTTTT	CAGGPGGLVTGELFF	NA	TRBJ2-2	NA	TRBV28
TGTGCCAGCAGCCCGGCGACCCCGGGGACCGGGGAGCTGTTTTTT	CASSPATPGTGELFF	NA	TRBJ2-2	many	TRBV7-3
TGTGCCAGCAGTTTAGGGGGGGGGAGCACTGAAGCTTTCTTT	CASSLGGGSTEAFF	NA	TRBJ1-1	NA	TRBV28
TGTGCCAGCAGCTCGCCACTCGATTGGGAGGGCTGGGACACTGAAGCTTTCTTT	CASSSPLDWEGWDTEAFF	NA	TRBJ1-1	NA	TRBV7-2
TGCGCCAGCAGCCTCGCCTCAGGGCCTGATGAAAAACTGTTTTTT	CASSLASGPDEKLFF	NA	TRBJ1-4	NA	TRBV5-1
TGTGCCAGCAGCCCCGGGGGCCGGCCCTACGAGCAGTACTTC	CASSPGGRPYEQYF	NA	TRBJ2-7	few	TRBV7-9